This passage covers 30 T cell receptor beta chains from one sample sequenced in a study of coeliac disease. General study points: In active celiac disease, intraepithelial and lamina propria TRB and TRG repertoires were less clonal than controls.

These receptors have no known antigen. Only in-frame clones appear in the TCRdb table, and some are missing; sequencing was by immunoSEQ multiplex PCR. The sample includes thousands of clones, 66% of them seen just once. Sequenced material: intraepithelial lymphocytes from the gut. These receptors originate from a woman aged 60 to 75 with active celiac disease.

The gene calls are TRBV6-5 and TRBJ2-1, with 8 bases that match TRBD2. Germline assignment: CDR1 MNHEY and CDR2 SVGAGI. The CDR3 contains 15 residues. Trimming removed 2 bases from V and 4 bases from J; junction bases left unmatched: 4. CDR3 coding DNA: TGTGCCAGCAGTTACACGGGAGGGGGTTACAATGAGCAGTTCTTC. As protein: CASSYTGGGYNEQFF.

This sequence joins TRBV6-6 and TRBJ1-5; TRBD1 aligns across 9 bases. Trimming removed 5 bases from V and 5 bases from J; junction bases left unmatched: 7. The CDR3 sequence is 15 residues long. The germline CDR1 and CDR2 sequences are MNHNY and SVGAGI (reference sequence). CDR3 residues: CASSKGQGSHQPQHF. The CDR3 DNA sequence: TGTGCCAGCAGTAAAGGACAGGGGAGCCATCAGCCCCAGCATTTT.

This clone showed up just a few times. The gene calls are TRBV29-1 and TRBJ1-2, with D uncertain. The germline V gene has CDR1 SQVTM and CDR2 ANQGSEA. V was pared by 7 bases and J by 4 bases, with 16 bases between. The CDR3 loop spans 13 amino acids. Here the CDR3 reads CSAGPHGSYGYTF. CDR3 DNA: TGCAGCGCTGGACCCCATGGGAGCTATGGCTACACCTTC.

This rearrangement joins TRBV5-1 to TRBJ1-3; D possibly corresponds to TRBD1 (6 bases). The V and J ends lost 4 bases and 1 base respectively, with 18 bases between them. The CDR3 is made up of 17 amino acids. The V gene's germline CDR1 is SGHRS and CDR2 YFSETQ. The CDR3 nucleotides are TGCGCCAGCAGCGCCTCGACAGGCGCGACATCTGGAAACACCATATATTTT. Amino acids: CASSASTGATSGNTIYF.

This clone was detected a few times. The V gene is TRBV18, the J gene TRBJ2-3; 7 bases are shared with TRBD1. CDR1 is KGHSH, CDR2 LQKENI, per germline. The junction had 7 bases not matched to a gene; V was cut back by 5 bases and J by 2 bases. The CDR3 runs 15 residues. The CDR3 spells CASSGWTGPTDTQYF. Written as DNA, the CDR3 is TGTGCCAGCTCAGGATGGACAGGCCCCACAGATACGCAGTATTTT.

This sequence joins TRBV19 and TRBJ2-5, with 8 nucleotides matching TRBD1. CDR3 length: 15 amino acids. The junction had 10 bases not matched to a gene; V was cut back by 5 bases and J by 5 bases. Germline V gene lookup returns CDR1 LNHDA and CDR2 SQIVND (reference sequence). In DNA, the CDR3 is TGTGCCAGTAGTCCCTGGACAGGGCTTGGGGAGACCCAGTACTTC. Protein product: CASSPWTGLGETQYF.

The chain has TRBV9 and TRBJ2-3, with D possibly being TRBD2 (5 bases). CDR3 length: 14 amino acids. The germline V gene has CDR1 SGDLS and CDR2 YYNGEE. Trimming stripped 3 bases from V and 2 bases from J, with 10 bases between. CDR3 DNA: TGTGCCAGCAGCGAGAGCGGCTACACAGATACGCAGTATTTT. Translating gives CASSESGYTDTQYF.

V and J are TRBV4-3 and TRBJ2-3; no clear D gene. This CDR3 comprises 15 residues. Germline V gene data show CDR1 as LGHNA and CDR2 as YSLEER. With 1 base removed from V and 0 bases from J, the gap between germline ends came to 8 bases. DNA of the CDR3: TGCGCCAGCAGCCAAGTAGTTTACAGCACAGATACGCAGTATTTT. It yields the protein CASSQVVYSTDTQYF.

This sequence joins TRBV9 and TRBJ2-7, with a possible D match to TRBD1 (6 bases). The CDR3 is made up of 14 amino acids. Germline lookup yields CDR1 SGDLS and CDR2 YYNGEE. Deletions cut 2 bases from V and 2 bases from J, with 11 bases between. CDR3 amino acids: CASSVGTQPYEQYF. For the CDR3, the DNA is TGTGCCAGCAGCGTCGGGACACAGCCCTACGAGCAGTACTTC.

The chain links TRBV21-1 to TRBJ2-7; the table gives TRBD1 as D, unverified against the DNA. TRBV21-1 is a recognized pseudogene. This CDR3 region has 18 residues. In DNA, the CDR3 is TGTGCCAGCAGCAAACCGTATCTCGGGACAGGGAATTTCTACGAGCAGTACTTC. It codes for CASSKPYLGTGNFYEQYF.

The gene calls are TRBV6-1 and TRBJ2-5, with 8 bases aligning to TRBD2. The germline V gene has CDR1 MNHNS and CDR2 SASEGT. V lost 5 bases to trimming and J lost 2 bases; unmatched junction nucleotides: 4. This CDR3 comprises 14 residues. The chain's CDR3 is CASSPQRGQETQYF. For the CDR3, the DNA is TGTGCCAGCAGTCCACAGCGGGGGCAAGAGACCCAGTACTTC.

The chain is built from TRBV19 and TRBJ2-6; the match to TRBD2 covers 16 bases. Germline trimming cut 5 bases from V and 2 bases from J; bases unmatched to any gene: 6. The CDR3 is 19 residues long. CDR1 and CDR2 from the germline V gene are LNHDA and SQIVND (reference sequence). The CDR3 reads CASSEGLAGGRAGANVLTF. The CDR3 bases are TGTGCCAGTAGTGAGGGACTAGCGGGAGGGCGGGCTGGGGCCAACGTCCTGACTTTC. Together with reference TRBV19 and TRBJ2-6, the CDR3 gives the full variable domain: DGGITQSPKYLFRKEGQNVTLSCEQNLNHDAMYWYRQDPGQGLRLIYYSQIVNDFQKGDIAEGYSVSREKKESFPLTVTSAQKNPTAFYLCASSEGLAGGRAGANVLTFGAGSRLTVL.

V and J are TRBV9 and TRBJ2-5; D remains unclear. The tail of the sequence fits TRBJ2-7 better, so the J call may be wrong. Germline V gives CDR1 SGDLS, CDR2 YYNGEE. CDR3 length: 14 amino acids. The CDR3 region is CASSFQVSSYEQYF. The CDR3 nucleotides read TGTGCCAGCAGCTTCCAGGTGAGCTCCTACGAGCAGTACTTC.

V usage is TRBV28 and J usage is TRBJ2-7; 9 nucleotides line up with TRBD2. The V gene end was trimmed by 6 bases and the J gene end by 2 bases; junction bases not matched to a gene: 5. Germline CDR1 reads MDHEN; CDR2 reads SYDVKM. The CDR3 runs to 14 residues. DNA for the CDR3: TGTGCCAGCAGGCCCAGCGGGGGGACCTACGAGCAGTACTTC. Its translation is CASRPSGGTYEQYF.

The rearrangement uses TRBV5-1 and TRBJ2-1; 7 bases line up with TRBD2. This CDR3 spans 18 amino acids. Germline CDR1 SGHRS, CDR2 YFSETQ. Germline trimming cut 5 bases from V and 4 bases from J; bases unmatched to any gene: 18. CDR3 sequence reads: CASSLWVHARGSYNEQFF. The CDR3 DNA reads TGCGCCAGCAGTTTATGGGTCCATGCGCGGGGGTCTTACAATGAGCAGTTCTTC.

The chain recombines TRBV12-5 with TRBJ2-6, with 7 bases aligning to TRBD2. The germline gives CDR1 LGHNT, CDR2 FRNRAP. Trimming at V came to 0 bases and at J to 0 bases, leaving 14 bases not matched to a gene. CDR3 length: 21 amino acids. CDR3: CASGLVQGDGGTISGANVLTF. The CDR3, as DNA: TGTGCTAGTGGTTTGGTACAAGGGGACGGGGGGACCATCTCTGGGGCCAACGTCCTGACTTTC.

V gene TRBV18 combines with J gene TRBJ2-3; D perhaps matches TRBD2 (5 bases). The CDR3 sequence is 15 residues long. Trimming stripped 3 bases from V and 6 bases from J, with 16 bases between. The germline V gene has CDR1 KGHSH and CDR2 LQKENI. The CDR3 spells CASSPWSGKRDTQYF. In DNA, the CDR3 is TGTGCCAGCTCACCCTGGTCGGGGAAGAGGGATACGCAGTATTTT. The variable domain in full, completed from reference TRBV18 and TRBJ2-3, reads NAGVMQNPRHLVRRRGQEARLRCSPMKGHSHVYWYRQLPEEGLKFMVYLQKENIIDESGMPKERFSAEFPKEGPSILRIQQVVRGDSAAYFCASSPWSGKRDTQYFGPGTRLTVL.

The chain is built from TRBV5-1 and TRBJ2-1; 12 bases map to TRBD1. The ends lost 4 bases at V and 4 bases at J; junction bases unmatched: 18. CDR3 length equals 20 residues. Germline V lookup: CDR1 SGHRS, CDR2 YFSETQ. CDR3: CASSGGPGQGASSRYNEQFF. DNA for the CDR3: TGCGCCAGCAGCGGGGGACCGGGACAGGGGGCATCCAGTAGATACAATGAGCAGTTCTTC.

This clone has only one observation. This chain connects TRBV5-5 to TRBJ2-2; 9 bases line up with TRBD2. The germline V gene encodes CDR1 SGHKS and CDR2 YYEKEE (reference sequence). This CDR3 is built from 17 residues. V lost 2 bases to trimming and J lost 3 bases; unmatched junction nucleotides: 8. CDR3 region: CASSLLAGGYDTGELFF. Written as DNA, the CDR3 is TGTGCCAGCAGCTTACTGGCGGGGGGGTATGACACCGGGGAGCTGTTTTTT.

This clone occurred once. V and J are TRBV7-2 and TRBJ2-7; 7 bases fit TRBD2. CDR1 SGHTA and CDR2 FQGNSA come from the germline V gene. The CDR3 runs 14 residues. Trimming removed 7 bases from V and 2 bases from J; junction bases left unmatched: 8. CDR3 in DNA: TGTGCCAGCAAGTTGGGAGGGGTCACCTACGAGCAGTACTTC. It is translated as CASKLGGVTYEQYF.

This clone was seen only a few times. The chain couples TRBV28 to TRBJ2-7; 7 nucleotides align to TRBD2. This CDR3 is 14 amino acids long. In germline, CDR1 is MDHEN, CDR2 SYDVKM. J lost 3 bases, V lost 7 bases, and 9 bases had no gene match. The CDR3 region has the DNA TGTGCCAGCACCCCCGTGGGGGGGAGCTACGAGCAGTACTTC. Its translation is CASTPVGGSYEQYF.

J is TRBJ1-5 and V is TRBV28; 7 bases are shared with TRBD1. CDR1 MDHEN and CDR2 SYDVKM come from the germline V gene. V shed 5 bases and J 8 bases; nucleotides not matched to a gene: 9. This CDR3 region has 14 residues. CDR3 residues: CASSLNRGWEPQHF. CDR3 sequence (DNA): TGTGCCAGCAGTCTAAACAGGGGTTGGGAGCCCCAGCATTTT.

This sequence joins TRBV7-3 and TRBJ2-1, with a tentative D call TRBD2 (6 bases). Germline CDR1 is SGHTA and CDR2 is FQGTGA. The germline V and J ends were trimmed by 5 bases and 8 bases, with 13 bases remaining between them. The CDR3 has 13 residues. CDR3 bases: TGTGCCAGCAGCCTCCCCCCTAGCGATGAGCAGTTCTTC. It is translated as CASSLPPSDEQFF.

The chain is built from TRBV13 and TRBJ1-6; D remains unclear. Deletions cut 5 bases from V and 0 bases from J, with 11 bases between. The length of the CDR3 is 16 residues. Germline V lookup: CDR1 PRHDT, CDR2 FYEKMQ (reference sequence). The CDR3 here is CASSPIGSSYNSPLHF. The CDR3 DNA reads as TGTGCCAGCAGCCCCATTGGGAGCTCCTATAATTCACCCCTCCACTTT.

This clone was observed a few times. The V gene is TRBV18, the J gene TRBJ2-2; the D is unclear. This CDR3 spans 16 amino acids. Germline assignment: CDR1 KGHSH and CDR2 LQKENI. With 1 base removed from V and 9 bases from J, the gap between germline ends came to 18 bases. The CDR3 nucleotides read TGTGCCAGCTCACCACTCCCCGCAGTGGTCTTAAGGGAGCTGTTTTTT. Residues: CASSPLPAVVLRELFF.

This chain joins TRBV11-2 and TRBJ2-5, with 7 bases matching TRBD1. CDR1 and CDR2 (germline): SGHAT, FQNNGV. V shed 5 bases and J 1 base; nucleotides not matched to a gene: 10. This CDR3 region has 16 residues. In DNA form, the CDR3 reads TGTGCCAGCAGCCGACAACGACAGGGACCCCAAGAGACCCAGTACTTC. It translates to CASSRQRQGPQETQYF.

The CDR3 is CASSTQGPGQYF. The CDR3 nucleotides read TGTGCCAGCAGTACTCAGGGCCCCGGGCAGTACTTC. The rearrangement joins TRBV2 to TRBJ2-5, with D possibly being TRBD1 (5 bases). Germline V CDR1 and CDR2: SNHLY, FYNNEI. V lost 5 bases and J lost 11, with 15 bases in between. This CDR3 is built from 12 residues. Variable domain in full (rest from reference TRBV2 and TRBJ2-5): EPEVTQTPSHQVTQMGQEVILRCVPISNHLYFYWYRQILGQKVEFLVSFYNNEISEKSEIFDDQFSVERPDGSNFTLKIRSTKLEDSAMYFCASSTQGPGQYFGPGTRLLVL.

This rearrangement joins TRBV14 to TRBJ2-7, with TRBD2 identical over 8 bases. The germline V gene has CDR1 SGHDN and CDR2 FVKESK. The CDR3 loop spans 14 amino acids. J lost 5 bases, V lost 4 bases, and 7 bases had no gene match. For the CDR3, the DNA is TGTGCCAGCAGCCCTCCGGGACTAGAAGACGAGCAGTACTTC. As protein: CASSPPGLEDEQYF.

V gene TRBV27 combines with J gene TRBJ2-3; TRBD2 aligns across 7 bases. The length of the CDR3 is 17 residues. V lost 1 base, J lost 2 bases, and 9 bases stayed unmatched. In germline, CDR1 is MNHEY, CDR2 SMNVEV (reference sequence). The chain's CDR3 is CASSLFSGLEVTDTQYF. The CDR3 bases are TGTGCCAGCAGTTTATTTTCCGGACTAGAGGTCACAGATACGCAGTATTTT.

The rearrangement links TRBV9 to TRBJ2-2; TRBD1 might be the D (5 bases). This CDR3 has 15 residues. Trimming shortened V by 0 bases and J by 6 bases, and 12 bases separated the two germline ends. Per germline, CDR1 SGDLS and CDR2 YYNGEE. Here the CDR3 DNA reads TGTGCCAGCAGCGTAGAAGGGGCTCCCTCCGGGGAGCTGTTTTTT. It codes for CASSVEGAPSGELFF.